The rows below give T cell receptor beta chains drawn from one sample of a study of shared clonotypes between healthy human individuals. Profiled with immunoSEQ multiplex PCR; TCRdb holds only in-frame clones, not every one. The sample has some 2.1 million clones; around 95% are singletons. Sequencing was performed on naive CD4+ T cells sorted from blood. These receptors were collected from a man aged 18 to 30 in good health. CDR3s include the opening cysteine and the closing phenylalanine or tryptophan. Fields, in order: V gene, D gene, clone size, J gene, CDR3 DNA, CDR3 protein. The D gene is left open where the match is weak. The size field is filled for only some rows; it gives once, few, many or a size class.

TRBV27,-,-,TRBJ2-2,TGTGCCAGCAGTTTATGGGGAGTGAACACCGGGGAGCTGTTTTTT,CASSLWGVNTGELFF
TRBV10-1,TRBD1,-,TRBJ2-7,TGCGCCAGCAGACCGGGACAGGGAACCGAGCAGTACTTC,CASRPGQGTEQYF
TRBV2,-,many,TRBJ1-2,TGTGCCAGCAGTGAAGCGCTCCTGGGCTATGGCTACACCTTC,CASSEALLGYGYTF
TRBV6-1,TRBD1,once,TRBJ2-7,TGTGCCAGCAGTGACCCCCGGGACAGGGGGCATTTCGAGCAGTACTTC,CASSDPRDRGHFEQYF
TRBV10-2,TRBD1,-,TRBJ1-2,TGCGCCAGCAGTGAGTCCACCGGCTCTAACAGGGGCCTATGGAATGGCTACACCTTC,CASSESTGSNRGLWNGYTF
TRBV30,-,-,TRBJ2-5,TGTGCCTACCGACAGGGAGGAGAGACCCAGTACTTC,CAYRQGGETQYF
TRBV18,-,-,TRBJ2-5,TGTGCCAGCTCACCACTCGGAGGCAAGTCCGAGACCCAGTACTTC,CASSPLGGKSETQYF
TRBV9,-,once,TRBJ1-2,TGTGCCAGCAGCGTAGGAGGGGTTGGCTACACCTTC,CASSVGGVGYTF
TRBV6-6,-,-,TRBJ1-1,TGTGCCAGCAGTTACACAGGGACCGCTGAAGCTTTCTTT,CASSYTGTAEAFF
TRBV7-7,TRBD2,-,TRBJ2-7,TGTGCTAGCAGCGGGAGTAGGGGGTTTTCCTCCTACGAGCAGTACTTC,CASSGSRGFSSYEQYF
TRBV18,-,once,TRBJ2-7,TGTGCCAGCTCACCACCCCTAAGGGGCGAGCAGTACTTC,CASSPPLRGEQYF
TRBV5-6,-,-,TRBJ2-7,TGTGCCAGCAGCTTTTTCCCGTCTACCTCCTACGAGCAGTACTTC,CASSFFPSTSYEQYF
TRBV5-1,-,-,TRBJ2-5,TGCGCCAGCAGCGGGCCGGACCCGCCGAAGACCCAGTACTTC,CASSGPDPPKTQYF
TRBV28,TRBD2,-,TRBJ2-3,TGTGCCAGCACCATGGGAGGGGCTAGCGGGTCCGCAGATACGCAGTATTTT,CASTMGGASGSADTQYF
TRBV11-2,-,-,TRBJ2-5,TGTGCCAGCAGCACCCAAAGAGATGGAGACCAGTACTTC,CASSTQRDGDQYF
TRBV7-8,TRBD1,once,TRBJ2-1,TGTGCCAGCAGGAACGCAGGGGGCCATGAGCAGTTCTTC,CASRNAGGHEQFF
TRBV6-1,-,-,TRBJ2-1,TGTGCCAGCAGTGAGGGGGTCTACAATGAGCAGTTCTTC,CASSEGVYNEQFF
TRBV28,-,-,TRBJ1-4,TGTGCCAGCTCTTGGGGGGCGCGGGGTGAAAAACTGTTTTTT,CASSWGARGEKLFF
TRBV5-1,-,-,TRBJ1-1,TGCGCCAGCAGCTTGGACAGGGTAAACACTGAAGCTTTCTTT,CASSLDRVNTEAFF
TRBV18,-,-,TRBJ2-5,TGTGCCAGCTCAGGGACACAAGAGACCCAGTACTTC,CASSGTQETQYF
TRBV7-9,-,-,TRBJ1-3,TGTGCCAGCAGCCCCGCCGGGGGCGGTGGAAACACCATATATTTT,CASSPAGGGGNTIYF
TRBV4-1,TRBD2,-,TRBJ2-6,TGCGCCAGCAGCCGTATCCGGGAGGGAGGGAAGCGAGGGGCCAACGTCCTGACTTTC,CASSRIREGGKRGANVLTF
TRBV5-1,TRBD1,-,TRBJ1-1,TGCGCCAGCAGCTTCGGGACAGCGAACACTGAAGCTTTCTTT,CASSFGTANTEAFF
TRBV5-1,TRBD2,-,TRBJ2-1,TGCGCCAGCAACCCCGGGACTAGCGTAGGTGAGCAGTTCTTC,CASNPGTSVGEQFF
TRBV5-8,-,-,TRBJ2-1,TGTGCCAGCAGCTTGGCGGAGCGGAGCTCCTACAATGAGCAGTTCTTC,CASSLAERSSYNEQFF
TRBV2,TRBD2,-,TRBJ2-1,TGTGCCAGCAGTGAATACCCCCGGACTAGCGGGAATGGTGAGCAGTTCTTC,CASSEYPRTSGNGEQFF
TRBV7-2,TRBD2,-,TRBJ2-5,TGTGCCAGCAGCCCCCGCCAAGGACTAGCGGGGGAGACCCAGTACTTC,CASSPRQGLAGETQYF
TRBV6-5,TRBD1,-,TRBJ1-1,TGTGCCAGCAGTCCGACAGGGGGCTTGAACACTGAAGCTTTCTTT,CASSPTGGLNTEAFF
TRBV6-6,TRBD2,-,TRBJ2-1,TGTGCCAGCAGTTACTCGGGTAGCGGGTCCTACAATGAGCAGTTCTTC,CASSYSGSGSYNEQFF
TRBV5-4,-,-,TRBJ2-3,TGTGCCAGCACCCCGAGGGCCACAGATACGCAGTATTTT,CASTPRATDTQYF
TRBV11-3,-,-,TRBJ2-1,TGTGCCAGCAGCTTAGGAGGAATGCAGTTCTTC,CASSLGGMQFF
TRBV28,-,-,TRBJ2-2,TGTGCCAGCAGTTTGTTGGGGACCGGGGAGCTGTTTTTT,CASSLLGTGELFF
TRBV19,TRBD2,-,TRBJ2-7,TGTGCCAGTAGTATACAGACTAGCGGGGACTCCTACGAGCAGTACTTC,CASSIQTSGDSYEQYF
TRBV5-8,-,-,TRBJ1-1,TGTGCCAGCGGAAAAGGAGGCATTTCTGAAGCTTTCTTT,CASGKGGISEAFF
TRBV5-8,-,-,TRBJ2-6,TGTGCCAGCAGCTTGATCTCTGGGGCCAACGTCCTGACTTTC,CASSLISGANVLTF
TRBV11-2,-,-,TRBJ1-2,TGTGCCAGCAGCTTAGATCTGTTGGTCTCTGACTATGGCTACACCTTC,CASSLDLLVSDYGYTF
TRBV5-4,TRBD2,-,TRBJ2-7,TGTGCCAGCAGCTTGGGACTAGCGGGGTCCTCCTACGAGCAGTACTTC,CASSLGLAGSSYEQYF
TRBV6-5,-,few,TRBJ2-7,TGTGCCAGCGGGAGGTGGGACTACGAGCAGTACTTC,CASGRWDYEQYF
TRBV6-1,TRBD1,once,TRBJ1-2,TGTGCCAGCAGTGGTTACAGGGGGCGAGGTGGCTACACCTTC,CASSGYRGRGGYTF
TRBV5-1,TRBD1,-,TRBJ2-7,TGCGCCAGCAGCTTGGAGGGACAGGGGGAGGAGCAGTACTTC,CASSLEGQGEEQYF
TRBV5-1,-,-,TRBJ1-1,TGCGCCAGCAGCTTGAAGAGGGCGGAGGTGGAGAACACTGAAGCTTTCTTT,CASSLKRAEVENTEAFF
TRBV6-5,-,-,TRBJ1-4,TGTGCCAGCAGTTACCACCGGACTAATGAAAAACTGTTTTTT,CASSYHRTNEKLFF
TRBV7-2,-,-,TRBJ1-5,TGTGCCAGCAGCCCCGACACGGGGGCTAGTCAGCCCCAGCATTTT,CASSPDTGASQPQHF
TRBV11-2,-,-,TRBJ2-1,TGTGCCAGCAGCTTAGGTATGACAGGTAGCTCCTACAATGAGCAGTTCTTC,CASSLGMTGSSYNEQFF
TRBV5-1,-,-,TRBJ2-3,TGCGCCAGCATGCAAACACTGAACGTGGGTACGCAGTATTTT,CASMQTLNVGTQYF
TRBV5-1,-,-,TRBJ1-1,TGCGCCAGCAGCTTGGGGGCTCAGGTAATGAACACTGAAGCTTTCTTT,CASSLGAQVMNTEAFF
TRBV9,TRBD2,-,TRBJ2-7,TGTGCCAGCAGCACGGGACTAGCGGACTACGAGCAGTACTTC,CASSTGLADYEQYF
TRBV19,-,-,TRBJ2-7,TGTGCCAGTAGTATAGCCGTGGGGGACTCCTACGAGCAGTACTTC,CASSIAVGDSYEQYF
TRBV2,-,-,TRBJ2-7,TGTGCCAGCAGTGACCGGTTTGTCGTGGGGCACGAGCAGTACTTC,CASSDRFVVGHEQYF
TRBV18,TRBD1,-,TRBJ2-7,TGTGCCAGCTCACAAACCGGACAGGGTCTCTACGAGCAGTACTTC,CASSQTGQGLYEQYF
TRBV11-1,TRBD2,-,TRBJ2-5,TGTGCCAGCAGCAACTATTACGCGACTAGCGGGGGCCCAGAGACCCAGTACTTC,CASSNYYATSGGPETQYF
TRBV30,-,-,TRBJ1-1,TGTGCCGGGGGGCGGGTGAACACTGAAGCTTTCTTT,CAGGRVNTEAFF
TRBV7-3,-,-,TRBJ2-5,TGTGCCAGCAGCTCATACAGGGATGAGACCCAGTACTTC,CASSSYRDETQYF
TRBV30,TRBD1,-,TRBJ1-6,TGTGCCTCTTCGGGACAGGCGGGATCACCCCTCCACTTT,CASSGQAGSPLHF
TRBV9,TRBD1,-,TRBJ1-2,TGTGCCAGCAGCGCCAGAGGGGGACAGGGGGCGTGGGGCTACACCTTC,CASSARGGQGAWGYTF
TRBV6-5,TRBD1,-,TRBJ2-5,TGTGCCAGCGGAAAGGACAGGGCTTCGGAGACCCAGTACTTC,CASGKDRASETQYF
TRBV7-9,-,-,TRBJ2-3,TGTGCCAGCAGCTTAACGGCCGTGCCCACAGATACGCAGTATTTT,CASSLTAVPTDTQYF
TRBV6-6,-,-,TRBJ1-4,TGTGCCAGCGGAGGAACTAATGAAAAACTGTTTTTT,CASGGTNEKLFF